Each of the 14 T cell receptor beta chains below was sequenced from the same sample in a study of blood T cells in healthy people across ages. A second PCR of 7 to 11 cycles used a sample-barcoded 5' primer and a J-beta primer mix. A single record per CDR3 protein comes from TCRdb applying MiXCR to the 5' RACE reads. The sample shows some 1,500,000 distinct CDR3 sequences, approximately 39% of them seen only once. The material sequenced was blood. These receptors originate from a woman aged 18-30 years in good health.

The CDR3 DNA follows: TGTGCCAGCAGTCTTCAGCGGGCGGCAGATACGCAGTATTTT. This sequence encodes CASSLQRAADTQYF. The chain links TRBV7-2 to TRBJ2-3; possibly TRBD2 for D (6 bases). Germline V CDR1 and CDR2: SGHTA, FQGNSA. The length of the CDR3 is 14 residues. V was cut by 6 bases and J by 4 bases, with 14 bases left in between.

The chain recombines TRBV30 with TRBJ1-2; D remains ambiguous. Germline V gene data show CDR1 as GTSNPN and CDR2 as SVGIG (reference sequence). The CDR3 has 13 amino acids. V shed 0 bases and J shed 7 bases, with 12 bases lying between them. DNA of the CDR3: TGTGCCTGGAGTGTACGTCAGGATGGTGGCTACACCTTC. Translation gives CAWSVRQDGGYTF.

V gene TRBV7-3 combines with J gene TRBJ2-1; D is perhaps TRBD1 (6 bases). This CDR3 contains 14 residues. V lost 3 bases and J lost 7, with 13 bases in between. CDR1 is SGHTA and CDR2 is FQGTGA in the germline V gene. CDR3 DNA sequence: TGTGCCAGCAGCTTGGGGGCCAAAATGAATGAGCAGTTCTTC. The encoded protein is CASSLGAKMNEQFF.

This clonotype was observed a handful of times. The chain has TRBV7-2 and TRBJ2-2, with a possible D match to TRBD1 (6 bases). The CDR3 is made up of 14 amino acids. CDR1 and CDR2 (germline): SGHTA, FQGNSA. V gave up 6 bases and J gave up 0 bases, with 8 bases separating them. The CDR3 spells CASRWDTNTGELFF. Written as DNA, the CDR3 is TGTGCCAGCAGGTGGGACACGAACACCGGGGAGCTGTTTTTT.

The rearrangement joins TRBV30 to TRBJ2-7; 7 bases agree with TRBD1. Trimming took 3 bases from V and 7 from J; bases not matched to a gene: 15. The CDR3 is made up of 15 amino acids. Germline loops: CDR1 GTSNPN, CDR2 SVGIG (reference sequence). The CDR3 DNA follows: TGTGCCTGGAGACGAGGGGGCAGCTACCTCGGAGAGCAGTACTTC. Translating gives CAWRRGGSYLGEQYF.

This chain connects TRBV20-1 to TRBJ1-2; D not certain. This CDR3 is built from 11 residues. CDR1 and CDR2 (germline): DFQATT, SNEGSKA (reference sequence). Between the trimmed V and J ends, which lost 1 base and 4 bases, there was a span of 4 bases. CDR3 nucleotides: TGCAGTGCTAGAGTGATCTATGGCTACACCTTC. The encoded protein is CSARVIYGYTF.

CDR3 DNA sequence: TGTGCCAGCAGCCAAGATGTTGACCGTGAGCAGTACTTC. It specifies CASSQDVDREQYF. V gene TRBV3-1 combines with J gene TRBJ2-7, with D uncertain. The ends were cut back, 0 bases at V and 7 bases at J, with 10 bases in the middle. The germline gives CDR1 LGHDT, CDR2 YNNKEL (reference sequence). This CDR3 region has 13 residues.

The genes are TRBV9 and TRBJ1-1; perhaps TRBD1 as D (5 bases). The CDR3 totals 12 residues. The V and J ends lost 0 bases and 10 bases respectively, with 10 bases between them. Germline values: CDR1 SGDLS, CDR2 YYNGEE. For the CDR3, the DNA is TGTGCCAGCAGCGTAGATGGGACCTCAGCTTTCTTT. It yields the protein CASSVDGTSAFF.

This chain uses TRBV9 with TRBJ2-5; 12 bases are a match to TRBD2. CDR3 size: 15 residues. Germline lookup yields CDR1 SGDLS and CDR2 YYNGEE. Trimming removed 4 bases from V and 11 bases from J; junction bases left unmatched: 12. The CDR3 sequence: CASSMLAGGYNEQYF. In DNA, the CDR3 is TGTGCCAGCAGCATGCTAGCGGGGGGGTACAATGAGCAGTACTTC.

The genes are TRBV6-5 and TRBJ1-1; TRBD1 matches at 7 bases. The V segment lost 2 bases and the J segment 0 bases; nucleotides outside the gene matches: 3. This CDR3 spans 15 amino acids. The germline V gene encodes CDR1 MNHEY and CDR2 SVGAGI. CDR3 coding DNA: TGTGCCAGCAGTTACGGGGGGACAGTGAACACTGAAGCTTTCTTT. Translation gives CASSYGGTVNTEAFF.

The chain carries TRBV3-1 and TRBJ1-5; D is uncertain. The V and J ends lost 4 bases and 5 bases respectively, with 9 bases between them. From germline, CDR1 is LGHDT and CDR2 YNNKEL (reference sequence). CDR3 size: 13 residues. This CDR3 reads CASSPGFYQPQHF. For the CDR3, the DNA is TGTGCCAGCAGCCCCGGGTTCTATCAGCCCCAGCATTTT.

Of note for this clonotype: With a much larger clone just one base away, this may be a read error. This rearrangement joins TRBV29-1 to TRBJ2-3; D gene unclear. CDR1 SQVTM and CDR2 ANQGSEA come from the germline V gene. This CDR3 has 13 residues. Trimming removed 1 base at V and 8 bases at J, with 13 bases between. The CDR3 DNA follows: TGCAGCGTTGAAGGGCTTTACAGAGGTACGCAGTATTTT. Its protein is CSVEGLYRGTQYF.

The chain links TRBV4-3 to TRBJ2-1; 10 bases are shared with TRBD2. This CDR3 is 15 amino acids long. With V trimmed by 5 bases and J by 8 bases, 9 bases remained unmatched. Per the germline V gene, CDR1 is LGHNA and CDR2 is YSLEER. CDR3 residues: CASSTRTSGVDEQFF. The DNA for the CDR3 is TGCGCCAGCAGCACCCGGACTAGCGGCGTCGATGAGCAGTTCTTC.

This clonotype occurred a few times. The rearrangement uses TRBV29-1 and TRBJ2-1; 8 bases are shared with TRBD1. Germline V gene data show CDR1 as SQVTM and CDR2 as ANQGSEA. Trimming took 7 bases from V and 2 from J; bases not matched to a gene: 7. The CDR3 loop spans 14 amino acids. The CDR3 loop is CSAPDRGPYNEQFF. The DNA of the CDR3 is TGCAGCGCTCCCGACAGGGGACCCTACAATGAGCAGTTCTTC.